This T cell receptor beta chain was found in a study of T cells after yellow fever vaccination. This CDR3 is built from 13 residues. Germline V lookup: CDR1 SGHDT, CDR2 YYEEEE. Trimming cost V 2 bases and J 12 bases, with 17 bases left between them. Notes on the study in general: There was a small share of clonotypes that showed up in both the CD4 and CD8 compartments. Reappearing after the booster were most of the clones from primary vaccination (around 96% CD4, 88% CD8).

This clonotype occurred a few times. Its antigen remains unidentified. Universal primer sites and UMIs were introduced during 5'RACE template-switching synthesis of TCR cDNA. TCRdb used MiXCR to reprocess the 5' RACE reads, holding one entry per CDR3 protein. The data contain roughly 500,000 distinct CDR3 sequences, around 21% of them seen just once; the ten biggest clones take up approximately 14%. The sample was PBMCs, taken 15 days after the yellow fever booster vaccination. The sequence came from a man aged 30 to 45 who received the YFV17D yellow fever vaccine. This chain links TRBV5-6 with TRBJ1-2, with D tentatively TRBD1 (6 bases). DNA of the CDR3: TGTGCCAGCAGCTTTTGGACAGTCGTGGTCCACACCTTC. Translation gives CASSFWTVVVHTF.